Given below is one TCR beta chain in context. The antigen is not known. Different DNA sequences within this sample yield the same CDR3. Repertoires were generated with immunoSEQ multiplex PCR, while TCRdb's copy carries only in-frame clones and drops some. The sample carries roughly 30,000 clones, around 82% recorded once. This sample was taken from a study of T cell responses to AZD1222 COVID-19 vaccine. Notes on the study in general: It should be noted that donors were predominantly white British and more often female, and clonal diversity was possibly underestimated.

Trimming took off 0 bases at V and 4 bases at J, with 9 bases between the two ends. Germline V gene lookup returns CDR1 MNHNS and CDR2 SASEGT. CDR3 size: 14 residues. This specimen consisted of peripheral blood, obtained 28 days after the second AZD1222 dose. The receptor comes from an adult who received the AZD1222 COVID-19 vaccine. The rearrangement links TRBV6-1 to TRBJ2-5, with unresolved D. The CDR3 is CASSEARSPETQYF. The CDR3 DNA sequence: TGTGCCAGCAGTGAAGCAAGAAGTCCAGAGACCCAGTACTTC.